Listed here are 27 T cell receptor beta chains from one sample, sequenced in a study of blood T cell repertoires in COVID-19. The table came from immunoSEQ multiplex PCR; TCRdb's copy has only in-frame clones and leaves some out. The profile shows around 62,000 clones, approximately 81% of them singletons. The specimen sequenced was peripheral blood. The source is a man aged 45-65 years with active COVID-19.

The CDR3 coding sequence is TGCGCCAGCGGGACAACCTCTGGAAACACCATATATTTT. Translated: CASGTTSGNTIYF. The V gene is TRBV5-1, the J gene TRBJ1-3; tentative D call: TRBD1 (6 bases). V lost 7 bases and J lost 0, with 8 bases in between. The CDR3 covers 13 residues. Germline loops: CDR1 SGHRS, CDR2 YFSETQ.

This chain links TRBV5-1 with TRBJ2-7; 9 bases match TRBD2. The CDR3 totals 16 residues. V lost 1 base and J lost 0; bases outside the gene matches: 5. The germline gives CDR1 SGHRS, CDR2 YFSETQ. The CDR3 DNA reads TGCGCCAGCAGCTTGTATAGCGGGGGACCCTCCTACGAGCAGTACTTC. Translated, it gives CASSLYSGGPSYEQYF.

The chain recombines TRBV29-1 with TRBJ2-2; 8 bases line up with TRBD2. Unmatched junction bases numbered 8, after V lost 8 bases and J lost 6 bases. The CDR3 has 13 amino acids. Germline V gene lookup returns CDR1 SQVTM and CDR2 ANQGSEA. CDR3 amino acids: CSPPRGGAGELFF. As DNA, the CDR3 is TGCAGCCCTCCCCGGGGGGGTGCCGGGGAGCTGTTTTTT.

The chain joins TRBV2 to TRBJ2-7; unclear D gene. Germline-derived CDR1 and CDR2 are SNHLY and FYNNEI. The ends were cut back, 6 bases at V and 4 bases at J, with 7 bases in the middle. The CDR3 is 11 residues long. The CDR3 sequence: CASSYTYEQYF. The CDR3 nucleotides read TGTGCCAGCAGCTATACTTACGAGCAGTACTTC.

The chain couples TRBV19 to TRBJ1-1; weak D call: TRBD1 (5 bases). Trimming left V 4 bases short and J 5 bases short, with 11 bases between. The length of the CDR3 is 13 residues. Looked up from germline, CDR1 is LNHDA and CDR2 is SQIVND (reference sequence). Written as DNA, the CDR3 is TGTGCCAGTAGTAAGTCAGGGCAGACTGAAGCTTTCTTT. The encoded protein is CASSKSGQTEAFF.

The chain employs TRBV9 and TRBJ2-7; TRBD1 agrees at 9 bases. The CDR3 loop spans 16 amino acids. The V gene's germline CDR1 is SGDLS and CDR2 YYNGEE. J lost 4 bases, V lost 3 bases, and 11 bases had no gene match. CDR3 loop: CASSAQGGTGLYEQYF. CDR3 coding DNA: TGTGCCAGCAGCGCCCAGGGAGGGACAGGGCTTTACGAGCAGTACTTC.

This clone was counted once. This rearrangement joins TRBV2 to TRBJ1-1, with unresolved D. The CDR3 extends over 13 amino acids. V was pared by 4 bases and J by 5 bases, with 11 bases between. Germline CDR1 SNHLY, CDR2 FYNNEI. CDR3 in DNA: TGTGCCAGCAGTGTGAGTCGAGGGACTGAAGCTTTCTTT. It yields the protein CASSVSRGTEAFF. Full variable domain (missing parts from reference TRBV2 and TRBJ1-1): EPEVTQTPSHQVTQMGQEVILRCVPISNHLYFYWYRQILGQKVEFLVSFYNNEISEKSEIFDDQFSVERPDGSNFTLKIRSTKLEDSAMYFCASSVSRGTEAFFGQGTRLTVV.

J is TRBJ2-7 and V is TRBV18; no firm D call. V lost 4 bases and J 4 bases, leaving 14 bases between the germline ends. The CDR3 has 14 amino acids. Germline V lookup: CDR1 KGHSH, CDR2 LQKENI. For the CDR3, the DNA is TGTGCCAGCTCACAATACCTAGGTAAATACGAGCAGTACTTC. This sequence encodes CASSQYLGKYEQYF.

The gene calls are TRBV4-3 and TRBJ1-2; D is ambiguous. Trimming removed 0 bases from V and 3 bases from J, with 14 bases in between. The V gene's germline CDR1 is LGHNA and CDR2 YSLEER. The CDR3 consists of 16 residues. The CDR3 spells CASSQDNLRADYGYTF. DNA for the CDR3: TGCGCCAGCAGCCAAGACAACTTGAGGGCAGACTATGGCTACACCTTC.

The V and J genes are TRBV6-4 and TRBJ2-3; 8 nucleotides match TRBD2. CDR1 and CDR2 from the germline V gene are MRHNA and SNTAGT. V gave up 8 bases and J gave up 0 bases; unmatched junction bases: 7. This CDR3 has 15 residues. CDR3 region: CASQLTSGSTDTQYF. In nucleotides, the CDR3 is TGTGCCAGCCAATTAACTAGCGGAAGCACAGATACGCAGTATTTT.

The chain carries TRBV19 and TRBJ1-2; 11 positions match TRBD1. This CDR3 is 15 amino acids long. V shed 8 bases, J shed 1 base, and the junction held 6 bases outside the gene matches. Germline CDR1 reads LNHDA; CDR2 reads SQIVND (reference sequence). The CDR3 loop reads CASSGQGAVNYGYTF. CDR3 in DNA: TGTGCCAGTTCCGGACAGGGGGCAGTTAACTATGGCTACACCTTC.

This clone has a single count. The rearrangement links TRBV12-5 to TRBJ2-1; 10 bases line up with TRBD1. This CDR3 spans 18 amino acids. Germline loops: CDR1 LGHNT, CDR2 FRNRAP. Trimming removed 2 bases from V and 2 bases from J; junction bases left unmatched: 9. The CDR3 region has the DNA TGTGCTAGTGGTTTGTCTCGCGGGGACAGGGGAACCTACAATGAGCAGTTCTTC. This translates into CASGLSRGDRGTYNEQFF.

The V call is TRBV27, the J call TRBJ2-7; TRBD2 is a possible D gene (6 bases). The CDR3 loop spans 16 amino acids. The germline gives CDR1 MNHEY, CDR2 SMNVEV (reference sequence). V lost 1 base and J 3 bases, leaving 16 bases between the germline ends. CDR3 region: CASSLYPRGTGYEQYF. The DNA of the CDR3 is TGTGCCAGCAGTTTATACCCCCGCGGGACGGGCTACGAGCAGTACTTC.

The chain recombines TRBV15 with TRBJ2-4, with 10 bases aligning to TRBD2. Germline V lookup: CDR1 LNHNV, CDR2 YYDKDF (reference sequence). CDR3 size: 14 residues. V dropped 5 bases and J dropped 6; count of bases not matched to a gene: 4. CDR3 DNA sequence: TGTGCCACCAGCGGCGAGCGGGAGGGAAACATTCAGTACTTC. It translates to CATSGEREGNIQYF. Variable domain in full (rest from reference TRBV15 and TRBJ2-4): DAMVIQNPRYQVTQFGKPVTLSCSQTLNHNVMYWYQQKSSQAPKLLFHYYDKDFNNEADTPDNFQSRRPNTSFCFLDIRSPGLGDTAMYLCATSGEREGNIQYFGAGTRLSVL.

The V and J genes are TRBV3-1 (or the pseudogene TRBV3-2) and TRBJ2-2, with D perhaps TRBD1 (6 bases). V lost 6 bases, J lost 7 bases, and 15 bases lay in between. CDR1 is LGHDT, CDR2 YNNKEL, per germline (reference sequence). The length of the CDR3 is 14 residues. CDR3 coding DNA: TGTGCCAGCAGACCTACTAACAGGGACGGGGAGCTGTTTTTT. Its protein is CASRPTNRDGELFF.

V usage is TRBV5-5 and J usage is TRBJ1-1, with a tentative D call TRBD1 (6 bases). Trimming pared 0 bases from V and 1 base from J, leaving 10 bases between. This CDR3 is 15 amino acids long. Per the germline V gene, CDR1 is SGHKS and CDR2 is YYEKEE (reference sequence). CDR3 region: CASSLEGVANTEAFF. CDR3 bases: TGTGCCAGCAGCTTGGAGGGGGTGGCGAACACTGAAGCTTTCTTT.

The genes are TRBV19 and TRBJ1-5; D remains unclear. Trimming stripped 1 base from V and 6 bases from J, with 13 bases between. Germline V gives CDR1 LNHDA, CDR2 SQIVND (reference sequence). CDR3 length equals 15 residues. In nucleotides, the CDR3 is TGTGCCAGTAGTATAGGCGGTACGGGGTTTCAGCCCCAGCATTTT. This sequence encodes CASSIGGTGFQPQHF.

V is TRBV7-9 and J is TRBJ2-7; D not resolved. Between the trimmed V and J ends, which lost 6 bases and 7 bases, there was a span of 10 bases. There are 11 residues in the CDR3. CDR1 and CDR2 from the germline V gene are SEHNR and FQNEAQ (reference sequence). CDR3 DNA sequence: TGTGCCAGCAGTTACGGTCTTGAGCAGTACTTC. As protein: CASSYGLEQYF.

The gene calls are TRBV27 and TRBJ1-4, with 8 nucleotides matching TRBD1. The germline gives CDR1 MNHEY, CDR2 SMNVEV (reference sequence). V dropped 5 bases and J dropped 8; count of bases not matched to a gene: 7. The CDR3 is 14 amino acids. CDR3 sequence: CASSPQTGVEKLFF. The CDR3 nucleotides read TGTGCCAGCAGTCCCCAGACAGGGGTGGAAAAACTGTTTTTT.

This chain links TRBV15 with TRBJ1-1; possibly TRBD1 for D (6 bases). The CDR3 consists of 14 residues. The germline CDR1 and CDR2 sequences are LNHNV and YYDKDF (reference sequence). V shed 4 bases and J shed 1 base, with 10 bases lying between them. The CDR3 here is CATSTFRGNTEAFF. In DNA form, the CDR3 reads TGTGCCACCAGCACCTTCAGGGGGAACACTGAAGCTTTCTTT.

The chain carries TRBV18 and TRBJ2-1, with 9 bases lining up with TRBD2. The V gene's germline CDR1 is KGHSH and CDR2 LQKENI. With 6 bases clipped from V and 6 bases from J, the junction kept 15 bases outside the gene matches. CDR3 length: 17 amino acids. CDR3 loop: CASSLFFSGSSSNEQFF. The CDR3 DNA reads TGTGCCAGCTCCCTCTTTTTTAGCGGGAGTAGTTCCAATGAGCAGTTCTTC.

This chain joins TRBV10-3 and TRBJ2-3; 8 bases map to TRBD2. The V gene's germline CDR1 is ENHRY and CDR2 SYGVKD. This CDR3 comprises 14 residues. The ends lost 9 bases at V and 3 bases at J; junction bases unmatched: 8. CDR3 amino acids: CAICQGLGTDTQYF. The CDR3 nucleotides read TGTGCCATATGCCAGGGACTAGGAACAGATACGCAGTATTTT.

The chain employs TRBV6-2 or TRBV6-3 and TRBJ2-7; 9 bases fit TRBD2. With V trimmed by 0 bases and J by 4 bases, 4 bases remained unmatched. The CDR3 is 15 residues long. CDR1 MNHEY and CDR2 SVGEGT come from the germline V gene. CDR3: CASSYSRGGLYEQYF. CDR3 DNA sequence: TGTGCCAGCAGTTACTCGCGGGGGGGACTGTACGAGCAGTACTTC.

Written as DNA, the CDR3 is TGTGCCAGCAGCTTCGGACTAGCGGGGGACACAGATACGCAGTATTTT. Amino acids: CASSFGLAGDTDTQYF. V usage is TRBV7-9 and J usage is TRBJ2-3; TRBD2 matches 13 bases. The CDR3 has 16 residues. The V gene's germline CDR1 is SEHNR and CDR2 FQNEAQ (reference sequence). The V and J ends lost 3 bases and 2 bases, in that order; junction bases with no gene match: 2.

The rearrangement uses TRBV24-1 and TRBJ2-5, with 9 nucleotides matching TRBD2. Germline CDR1 and CDR2: KGHDR and SFDVKD. With V trimmed by 5 bases and J by 5 bases, 2 bases remained unmatched. The CDR3 consists of 13 residues. CDR3 nucleotides: TGTGCCACCAGTGCTAGCGGGACGGAGACCCAGTACTTC. Amino acid sequence: CATSASGTETQYF.

This chain joins TRBV9 and TRBJ2-1, with TRBD1 as a possible D gene (6 bases). Germline CDR1 and CDR2: SGDLS and YYNGEE. Trimming removed 0 bases from V and 3 bases from J, with 10 bases in between. The CDR3 is made up of 15 amino acids. This CDR3 reads CASSVDGGSYNEQFF. The CDR3 nucleotides read TGTGCCAGCAGCGTAGATGGGGGCAGCTACAATGAGCAGTTCTTC.

The chain combines TRBV7-9 with TRBJ1-1, with TRBD1 matching 7 bases. Trimming at V came to 0 bases and at J to 6 bases, leaving 4 bases not matched to a gene. Germline CDR1 and CDR2: SEHNR and FQNEAQ (reference sequence). There are 14 residues in the CDR3. The CDR3 here is CASSLARTGAEAFF. Here the CDR3 DNA reads TGTGCCAGCAGCTTAGCCCGGACAGGAGCTGAAGCTTTCTTT.